The present T cell receptor (beta chain) was sequenced within a study of blood T cell repertoires in COVID-19. About the research overall: Researchers got acute and convalescent COVID-19 samples from the United States, Italy and Spain. The cDNA or gDNA used as material had been derived from T cells, B-cell-depleted T cells, or PBMCs.

Authors' processing steps: Amplification of reference gene primers was used by the study to estimate nucleated cell counts. The repertoire was sequenced with immunoSEQ multiplex PCR; TCRdb's copy has only in-frame clones and lacks some. V, J and clone size derive from that table, while D and trimming were established from the DNA sequence. The sample shows about 190,000 clones, roughly four fifths of them seen only once. This clone was seen a handful of times. Germline V CDR1 and CDR2: MDHEN, SYDVKM. CDR3 length: 15 residues. V was shortened by 7 bases and J by 0 bases, with 12 bases between the two germline ends.

The sequence derives from a woman aged 40 to 50 with acute or convalescent COVID-19. This sequence joins TRBV28 and TRBJ2-2, with a possible D match to TRBD1 (5 bases). Sequencing was carried out using peripheral blood. CDR3 sequence (DNA): TGTGCCAGCAAGCCAGGGTCAACGAACACCGGGGAGCTGTTTTTT. It codes for CASKPGSTNTGELFF. Supplemented by reference TRBV28 and TRBJ2-2, the full variable domain reads DVKVTQSSRYLVKRTGEKVFLECVQDMDHENMFWYRQDPGLGLRLIYFSYDVKMKEKGDIPEGYSVSREKKERFSLILESASTNQTSMYLCASKPGSTNTGELFFGEGSRLTVL.